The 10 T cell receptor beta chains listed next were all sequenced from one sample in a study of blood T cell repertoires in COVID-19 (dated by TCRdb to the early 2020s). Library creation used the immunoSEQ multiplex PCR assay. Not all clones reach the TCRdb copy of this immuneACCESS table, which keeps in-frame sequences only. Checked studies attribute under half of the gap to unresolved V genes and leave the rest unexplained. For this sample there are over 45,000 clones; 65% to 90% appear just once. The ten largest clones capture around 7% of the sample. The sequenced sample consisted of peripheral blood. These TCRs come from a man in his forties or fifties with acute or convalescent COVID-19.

The CDR3 bases are TGTGCCAGCAGCTTAGCGGGCTCCTACGAGCAGTACTTC. Its translation is CASSLAGSYEQYF. The V gene is TRBV11-2, the J gene TRBJ2-7; the D is unclear. The germline gives CDR1 SGHAT, CDR2 FQNNGV. Trimming shortened V by 1 base and J by 0 bases, and 4 bases separated the two germline ends. The CDR3 has 13 residues.

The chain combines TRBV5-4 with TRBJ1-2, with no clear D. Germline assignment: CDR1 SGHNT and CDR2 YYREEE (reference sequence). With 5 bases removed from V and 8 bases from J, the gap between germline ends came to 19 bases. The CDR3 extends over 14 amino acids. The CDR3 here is CASSTLDRGGGYTF. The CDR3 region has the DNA TGTGCCAGCAGTACCCTGGATCGGGGAGGAGGCTACACCTTC.

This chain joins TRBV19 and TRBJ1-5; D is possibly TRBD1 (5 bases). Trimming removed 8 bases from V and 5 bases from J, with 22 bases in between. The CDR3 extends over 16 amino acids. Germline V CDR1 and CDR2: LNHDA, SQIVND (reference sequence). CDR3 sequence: CASHQRAGKGHQPQHF. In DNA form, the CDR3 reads TGTGCCAGTCACCAAAGGGCAGGGAAGGGCCATCAGCCCCAGCATTTT.

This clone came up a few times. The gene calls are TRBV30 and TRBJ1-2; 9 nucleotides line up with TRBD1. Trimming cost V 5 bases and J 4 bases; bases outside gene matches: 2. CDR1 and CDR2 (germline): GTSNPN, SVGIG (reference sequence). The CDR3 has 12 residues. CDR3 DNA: TGTGCCTGGGGACAGGGGCCCTATGGCTACACCTTC. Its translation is CAWGQGPYGYTF. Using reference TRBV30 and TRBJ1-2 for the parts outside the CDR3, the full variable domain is SQTIHQWPATLVQPVGSPLSLECTVEGTSNPNLYWYRQAAGRGLQLLFYSVGIGQISSEVPQNLSASRPQDRQFILSSKKLLLSDSGFYLCAWGQGPYGYTFGSGTRLTVV.

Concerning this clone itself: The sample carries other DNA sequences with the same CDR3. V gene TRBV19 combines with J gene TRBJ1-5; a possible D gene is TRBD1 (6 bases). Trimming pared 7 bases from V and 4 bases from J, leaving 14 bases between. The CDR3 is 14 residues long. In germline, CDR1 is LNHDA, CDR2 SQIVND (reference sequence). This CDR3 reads CASNPQQGNQPQHF. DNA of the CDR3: TGTGCCAGTAACCCTCAACAGGGAAATCAGCCCCAGCATTTT. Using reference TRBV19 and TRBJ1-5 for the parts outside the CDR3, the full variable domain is DGGITQSPKYLFRKEGQNVTLSCEQNLNHDAMYWYRQDPGQGLRLIYYSQIVNDFQKGDIAEGYSVSREKKESFPLTVTSAQKNPTAFYLCASNPQQGNQPQHFGDGTRLSIL.

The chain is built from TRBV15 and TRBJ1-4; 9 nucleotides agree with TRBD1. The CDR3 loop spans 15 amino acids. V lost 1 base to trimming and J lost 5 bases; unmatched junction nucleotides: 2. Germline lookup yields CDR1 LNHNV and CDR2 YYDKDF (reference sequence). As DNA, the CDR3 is TGTGCCACCAGCAGAGGAGGGACAGGGAATGAAAAACTGTTTTTT. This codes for CATSRGGTGNEKLFF.

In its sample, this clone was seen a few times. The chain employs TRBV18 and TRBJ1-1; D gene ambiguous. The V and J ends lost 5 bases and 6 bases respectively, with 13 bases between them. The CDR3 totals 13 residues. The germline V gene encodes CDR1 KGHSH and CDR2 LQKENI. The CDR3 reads CASSSGSEAEAFF. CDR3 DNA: TGTGCCAGCTCATCCGGTTCGGAGGCTGAAGCTTTCTTT. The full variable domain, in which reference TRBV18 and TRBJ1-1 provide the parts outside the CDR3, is NAGVMQNPRHLVRRRGQEARLRCSPMKGHSHVYWYRQLPEEGLKFMVYLQKENIIDESGMPKERFSAEFPKEGPSILRIQQVVRGDSAAYFCASSSGSEAEAFFGQGTRLTVV.

CDR3 nucleotides: TGTGCCAGCAGCCAAGAGACAGGTGGTGGGTATAATTCACCCCTCCACTTT. It specifies CASSQETGGGYNSPLHF. The chain carries TRBV4-2 and TRBJ1-6; a weak D match, TRBD1 (6 bases). V dropped 0 bases and J dropped 4 bases, with 13 bases sitting between them. From germline, CDR1 is LGHNA and CDR2 YNFKEQ. The CDR3 runs to 17 residues.

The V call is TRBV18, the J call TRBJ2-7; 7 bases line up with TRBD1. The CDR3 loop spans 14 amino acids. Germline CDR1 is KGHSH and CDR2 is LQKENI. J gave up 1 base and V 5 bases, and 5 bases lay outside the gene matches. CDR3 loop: CASSEAGGSYEQYF. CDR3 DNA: TGTGCCAGCTCAGAGGCAGGGGGTTCCTACGAGCAGTACTTC.

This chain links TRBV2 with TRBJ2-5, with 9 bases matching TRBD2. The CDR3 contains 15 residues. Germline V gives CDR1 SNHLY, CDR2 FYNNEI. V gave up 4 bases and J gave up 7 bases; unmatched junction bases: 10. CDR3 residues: CASSVVAGVRGTQYF. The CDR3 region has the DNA TGTGCCAGCAGTGTAGTAGCGGGGGTGCGAGGGACCCAGTACTTC.